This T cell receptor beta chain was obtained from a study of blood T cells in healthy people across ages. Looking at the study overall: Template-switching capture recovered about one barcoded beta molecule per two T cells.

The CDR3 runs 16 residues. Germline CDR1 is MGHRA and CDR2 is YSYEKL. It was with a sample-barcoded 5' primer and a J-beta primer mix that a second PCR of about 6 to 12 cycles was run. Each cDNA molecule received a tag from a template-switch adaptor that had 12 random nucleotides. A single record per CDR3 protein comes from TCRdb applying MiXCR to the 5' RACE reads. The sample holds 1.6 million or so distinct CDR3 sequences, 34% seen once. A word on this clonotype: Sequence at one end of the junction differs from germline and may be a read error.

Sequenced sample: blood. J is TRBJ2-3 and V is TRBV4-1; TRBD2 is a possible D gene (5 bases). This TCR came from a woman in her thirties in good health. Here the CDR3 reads CTSSLEGPLGTDTQYF. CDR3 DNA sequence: TGCACCAGCAGCCTTGAGGGCCCTCTCGGGACAGATACGCAGTATTTT.